This TCR beta chain was captured in a study of response to subunit inactivated influenza vaccine. Study outcomes and limitations: It was suggested by the authors that few new T cells are recruited by each seasonal influenza vaccination.

The CDR3 covers 16 residues. V dropped 4 bases and J dropped 2; count of bases not matched to a gene: 7. Per the germline V gene, CDR1 is SGHRS and CDR2 is YFSETQ. Comments on this clonotype: The antigen is unknown.

TCRdb processed the RT-PCR reads anew with MiXCR; each CDR3 protein has one entry. The profile shows 860,000 or so distinct CDR3 sequences, around 20% of them singletons. The specimen was PBMCs from blood, collected approximately 5 days after vaccination. The chain joins TRBV5-1 to TRBJ2-3; 10 bases align to TRBD2. This sequence was found in a man between 50 and 59 years old who received an inactivated influenza vaccine. For the CDR3, the DNA is TGCGCCAGCAGCGTAGGGACTAGCGTTTACACAGATACGCAGTATTTT. The encoded protein is CASSVGTSVYTDTQYF. Filled out from reference TRBV5-1 and TRBJ2-3, the complete variable domain reads KAGVTQTPRYLIKTRGQQVTLSCSPISGHRSVSWYQQTPGQGLQFLFEYFSETQRNKGNFPGRFSGRQFSNSRSEMNVSTLELGDSALYLCASSVGTSVYTDTQYFGPGTRLTVL.